One sample yielded the 32 T cell receptor beta chains listed below, sequenced in a study of circulating CD8 cells and anti-PD-1 response in melanoma. Sorting of live CD3+CD8+TCRalphabeta+ cells by PD-1 and/or TIGIT gave four subsets. Using approximately 15 ng of total RNA, TCR libraries were made with the QIAseq Immune Repertoire TCR panel. TCRdb passed the reads through MiXCR, listing each CDR3 protein once. In the table there are around 800 distinct CDR3 sequences, around 6.3% of which are singletons. Sequencing used CD8+ T cells from PBMCs, obtained at baseline or after one month of anti-PD-1 therapy (not recorded which). The source is a human donor with melanoma.

By frequency in the sample, this clonotype is large. The V call is TRBV7-6, the J call TRBJ2-3; weak D call: TRBD1 (5 bases). The CDR3 totals 16 residues. V was cut by 6 bases and J by 2 bases, with 18 bases left in between. Germline CDR1 SGHVS, CDR2 FNYEAQ. CDR3 amino acids: CASSKPTGTITDTQYF. In DNA form, the CDR3 reads TGTGCCAGCAGTAAACCAACAGGCACAATCACAGATACGCAGTATTTT.

Sample share makes this clonotype large. The DNA of the CDR3 is TGCGCCAGCAGTCAATCATTAAAGGGGCCTACCTACAATGAGCAGTTCTTC. It specifies CASSQSLKGPTYNEQFF. The chain combines TRBV23-1 with TRBJ2-1; D perhaps matches TRBD1 (5 bases). TRBV23-1 is an ORF; its function is uncertain. V was cut by 0 bases and J by 2 bases, with 14 bases left in between. This CDR3 is 17 amino acids long.

In the case of this clonotype: One base away lies a much larger clone, so this may be a sequencing read error. The rearrangement uses TRBV20-1 and TRBJ1-5; 9 bases agree with TRBD1. Trimming removed 5 bases from V and 7 bases from J; junction bases left unmatched: 9. The CDR3 is 14 residues long. Germline CDR1 and CDR2: DFQATT and SNEGSKA (reference sequence). The CDR3 here is CSAGTQGAGQPQHF. In nucleotides, the CDR3 is TGCAGTGCTGGCACACAGGGGGCTGGGCAGCCCCAGCATTTT.

This clonotype counts as large. The genes are TRBV19 and TRBJ1-1; tentative D call: TRBD1 (5 bases). CDR3 size: 13 residues. V lost 4 bases and J 3 bases, leaving 9 bases between the germline ends. Germline V gene data show CDR1 as LNHDA and CDR2 as SQIVND (reference sequence). CDR3 nucleotide sequence: TGTGCCAGTAGTAGGGACGGGGACACTGAAGCTTTCTTT. As protein: CASSRDGDTEAFF.

By frequency in the sample, this clonotype is medium-sized. This chain uses TRBV7-6 with TRBJ2-3, with TRBD2 matching over 10 bases. From germline, CDR1 is SGHVS and CDR2 FNYEAQ. The CDR3 loop spans 18 amino acids. With V trimmed by 5 bases and J by 5 bases, 16 bases remained unmatched. The CDR3 region is CASSIGFLAGVMIDTQYF. Written as DNA, the CDR3 is TGTGCCAGCAGCATTGGGTTCCTAGCGGGGGTTATGATAGATACGCAGTATTTT.

This clonotype counts as large. The chain has TRBV27 and TRBJ1-1, with TRBD1 as a possible D gene (6 bases). The germline V gene has CDR1 MNHEY and CDR2 SMNVEV (reference sequence). Trimming stripped 0 bases from V and 6 bases from J, with 8 bases between. The CDR3 covers 13 residues. CDR3 in DNA: TGTGCCAGCAGTTTATCCCGGACAGCTGAAGCTTTCTTT. Protein: CASSLSRTAEAFF.

Within the sample, this clonotype is medium-sized. This chain joins TRBV15 and TRBJ1-3, with 11 positions matching TRBD1. Trimming took 3 bases from V and 0 from J; bases not matched to a gene: 10. CDR3 length equals 19 residues. CDR1 and CDR2 (germline): LNHNV, YYDKDF (reference sequence). CDR3 residues: CATSSELAGTGGSGNTIYF. The CDR3 DNA follows: TGTGCCACCAGCAGTGAACTGGCCGGGACAGGGGGCTCTGGAAACACCATATATTTT.

The chain has TRBV28 and TRBJ2-5; 8 bases are shared with TRBD1. V lost 5 bases and J lost 1; bases outside the gene matches: 9. The length of the CDR3 is 16 residues. Germline loops: CDR1 MDHEN, CDR2 SYDVKM. DNA for the CDR3: TGTGCCAGCAGTCCCCCCAGGGGGCGAGCCCAAGAGACCCAGTACTTC. Translating it yields CASSPPRGRAQETQYF.

This clonotype is termed large (0.1 to 1%). This chain connects TRBV3-1 to TRBJ2-1; 9 nucleotides align to TRBD2. Germline V gene data show CDR1 as LGHDT and CDR2 as YNNKEL (reference sequence). Trimming cost V 1 base and J 4 bases; bases outside gene matches: 5. CDR3 length equals 16 residues. In DNA, the CDR3 is TGTGCCAGCAGCCAAGGGAGTCTAGCGGGGTACAATGAGCAGTTCTTC. Amino acid sequence: CASSQGSLAGYNEQFF.

Sample share makes this clonotype medium-sized. This rearrangement joins TRBV28 to TRBJ1-5; D uncertain. CDR1 MDHEN and CDR2 SYDVKM come from the germline V gene. V lost 3 bases, J lost 4 bases, and 7 bases lay in between. This CDR3 has 13 amino acids. The CDR3 region has the DNA TGTGCCAGCAGTTTGGCAGATAATCAGCCCCAGCATTTT. Its protein is CASSLADNQPQHF.

About this clonotype: A much larger clone lies a single base off, so this may be a read error. The V gene is TRBV7-2, the J gene TRBJ2-7; a possible D gene is TRBD1 (5 bases). This CDR3 is 14 amino acids long. Trimming left V 3 bases short and J 2 bases short, with 11 bases between. CDR1 is SGHTA and CDR2 is FQGNSA in the germline V gene. CDR3 DNA sequence: TGTGCCAGCAGCTTCACCAGCAGGGCCTACGAGCAGTACTTC. It encodes CASSFTSRAYEQYF.

This clonotype has just a few counts. The CDR3 does not close with the conserved phenylalanine or tryptophan, likely indicating a read error. The V and J genes are TRBV20-1 and TRBJ2-7; 10 positions agree with TRBD1. The CDR3 is made up of 16 amino acids. J gave up 2 bases and V 3 bases, and 10 bases lay outside the gene matches. Germline CDR1 is DFQATT and CDR2 is SNEGSKA (reference sequence). CDR3 sequence (DNA): TGCAGTGCTAGGCACGCCAAGGACAGGGGGACCTACGAGCAGTACCTC. Encoded protein: CSARHAKDRGTYEQYL.

This clonotype rates as medium-sized. The chain has TRBV14 and TRBJ1-3, with D possibly TRBD1 on 5 matching bases. Germline V gives CDR1 SGHDN, CDR2 FVKESK. The length of the CDR3 is 16 residues. Between the trimmed V and J ends, which lost 3 bases and 0 bases, there was a span of 12 bases. CDR3 protein: CASSQGSGHSGNTIYF. The CDR3 DNA sequence: TGTGCCAGCAGCCAGGGATCAGGGCACTCTGGAAACACCATATATTTT.

This clonotype counts as medium-sized. This chain connects TRBV27 to TRBJ2-5; possibly TRBD1 for D (6 bases). Trimming took 3 bases from V and 5 from J, leaving 16 bases between them. The CDR3 consists of 15 residues. Per germline, CDR1 MNHEY and CDR2 SMNVEV (reference sequence). CDR3 residues: CASSLNRVSDETQYF. CDR3 sequence (DNA): TGTGCCAGCAGTTTGAACAGGGTTAGTGACGAGACCCAGTACTTC.

This clonotype ranks as large (0.1 to 1%). The gene calls are TRBV6-6 and TRBJ2-3; D gene uncertain. Per the germline V gene, CDR1 is MNHNY and CDR2 is SVGAGI (reference sequence). The CDR3 extends over 12 amino acids. Trimming pared 2 bases from V and 5 bases from J, leaving 5 bases between. CDR3 loop: CASSYDEDTQYF. The CDR3 bases are TGTGCCAGCAGTTACGACGAAGATACGCAGTATTTT.

By sample share, this clonotype is medium-sized. This chain links TRBV5-6 with TRBJ2-4, with 11 positions matching TRBD1. The CDR3 totals 16 residues. Unmatched junction bases numbered 5, after V lost 5 bases and J lost 1 base. CDR1 SGHDT and CDR2 YYEEEE come from the germline V gene. DNA of the CDR3: TGTGCCAGCAGAGGAGGACAGGGGGCTGCCAAAAACATTCAGTACTTC. Its protein is CASRGGQGAAKNIQYF. Variable domain in full (rest from reference TRBV5-6 and TRBJ2-4): DAGVTQSPTHLIKTRGQQVTLRCSPKSGHDTVSWYQQALGQGPQFIFQYYEEEERQRGNFPDRFSGHQFPNYSSELNVNALLLGDSALYLCASRGGQGAAKNIQYFGAGTRLSVL.

This clonotype ranks as medium-sized. V gene TRBV5-6 combines with J gene TRBJ2-1; 10 positions match TRBD2. Germline V gene lookup returns CDR1 SGHDT and CDR2 YYEEEE. The J segment lost 15 bases and the V segment lost 3 bases, leaving 3 bases of the junction unmatched. CDR3 length: 11 residues. Here the CDR3 reads CASSWSGGAFF. The CDR3 bases are TGTGCCAGCAGCTGGAGCGGGGGGGCGTTCTTC.

In its sample, this clonotype ranks as hyperexpanded (1% or more). The V call is TRBV2, the J call TRBJ1-4, with D perhaps matching TRBD1 (6 bases). V was shortened by 7 bases and J by 0 bases, with 12 bases between the two germline ends. This CDR3 contains 15 residues. Germline loops: CDR1 SNHLY, CDR2 FYNNEI. Here the CDR3 DNA reads TGTGCCAGCACCGGGGACACTTCAACTAATGAAAAACTGTTTTTT. Its translation: CASTGDTSTNEKLFF.

By frequency in the sample, this clonotype is large. The chain couples TRBV19 to TRBJ1-1; D might be TRBD1 (6 bases). There are 14 residues in the CDR3. The V gene's germline CDR1 is LNHDA and CDR2 SQIVND (reference sequence). V was trimmed by 6 bases and J by 3 bases, leaving 14 bases between them. The CDR3 region has the DNA TGTGCCAGTAGACATCAGGGGTTGGACACTGAAGCTTTCTTT. Encoded protein: CASRHQGLDTEAFF.

Judged by abundance, this clonotype is medium-sized. This rearrangement joins TRBV28 to TRBJ1-5; the D gene is possibly TRBD1 (6 bases). The CDR3 length is 18 residues. Trimming removed 3 bases at V and 4 bases at J, with 22 bases between. The germline gives CDR1 MDHEN, CDR2 SYDVKM. CDR3 bases: TGTGCCAGCAGTTTGGCGGCAGGGGTTCGGGATTTTAATCAGCCCCAGCATTTT. Amino acids: CASSLAAGVRDFNQPQHF.

This clonotype is large. The gene calls are TRBV27 and TRBJ1-2; the D is unclear. Trimming cost V 4 bases and J 2 bases, with 8 bases left between them. Germline V gives CDR1 MNHEY, CDR2 SMNVEV (reference sequence). The CDR3 has 13 amino acids. In DNA, the CDR3 is TGTGCCAGCAGTTATGGAGAGAACTATGGCTACACCTTC. This codes for CASSYGENYGYTF.

In this sample, this clonotype is medium-sized. The chain employs TRBV4-2 and TRBJ2-1; no definite D call. This CDR3 is 16 amino acids long. CDR1 LGHNA and CDR2 YNFKEQ come from the germline V gene. Trimming took 0 bases from V and 0 from J, leaving 9 bases between them. CDR3 protein: CASSQDPRPSYNEQFF. The DNA of the CDR3 is TGTGCCAGCAGCCAAGATCCACGCCCCTCCTACAATGAGCAGTTCTTC.

By share of the sample, this clonotype is medium-sized. The V call is TRBV28, the J call TRBJ1-3; no firm D call. With 6 bases removed from V and 0 bases from J, the gap between germline ends came to 12 bases. Germline CDR1 MDHEN, CDR2 SYDVKM. This CDR3 is built from 15 residues. For the CDR3, the DNA is TGTGCCAGCAGACATGACACTTCCTCTGGAAACACCATATATTTT. Amino acid sequence: CASRHDTSSGNTIYF.

This clonotype is medium-sized in the sample. V and J are TRBV2 and TRBJ2-5; 10 bases are shared with TRBD2. Trimming at V came to 4 bases and at J to 5 bases, leaving 10 bases not matched to a gene. CDR1 and CDR2 from the germline V gene are SNHLY and FYNNEI. There are 16 residues in the CDR3. CDR3 amino acids: CASSAPSGGAFETQYF. In DNA, the CDR3 is TGTGCCAGCAGTGCACCCAGCGGGGGGGCCTTTGAGACCCAGTACTTC.

This clonotype is medium-sized within its sample. This chain links TRBV20-1 with TRBJ2-7; D may be TRBD1 (6 bases). The CDR3 has 15 amino acids. Trimming removed 6 bases at V and 2 bases at J, with 20 bases between. The germline CDR1 and CDR2 sequences are DFQATT and SNEGSKA (reference sequence). CDR3 nucleotides: TGCAGTGCCCTGAACCGGGACACAGGCACCTACGAGCAGTACTTC. Protein product: CSALNRDTGTYEQYF.

This clonotype was observed a handful of times. The J gene is TRBJ2-1, the V gene TRBV27, with 7 bases aligning to TRBD1. CDR1 is MNHEY, CDR2 SMNVEV, per germline (reference sequence). This CDR3 comprises 13 residues. Trimming cost V 4 bases and J 7 bases; bases outside gene matches: 4. The CDR3 DNA is TGTGCCAGCAGTTCCTCAGGGGGTAATGAGCAGTTCTTC. This gives the protein CASSSSGGNEQFF.

The chain recombines TRBV2 with TRBJ2-3, with 8 bases aligning to TRBD1. Per the germline V gene, CDR1 is SNHLY and CDR2 is FYNNEI. This CDR3 comprises 16 residues. After removal of 6 bases from V and 0 bases from J, the junction contained 8 bases not matched to a gene. In nucleotides, the CDR3 is TGTGCCAGCAGCGCTGCAGGGGGCCCCAGCACAGATACGCAGTATTTT. Encoded protein: CASSAAGGPSTDTQYF.

This clonotype is medium-sized. This rearrangement joins TRBV9 to TRBJ2-1; maybe TRBD1 (6 bases). Germline V gene lookup returns CDR1 SGDLS and CDR2 YYNGEE. Trimming removed 0 bases from V and 8 bases from J, with 18 bases in between. The CDR3 extends over 16 amino acids. The CDR3 region has the DNA TGTGCCAGCAGCGTAGAGGACAGCTCCGTCGGCGATGAGCAGTTCTTC. It codes for CASSVEDSSVGDEQFF.

The chain recombines TRBV5-4 with TRBJ1-4, with D unclear. Per the germline V gene, CDR1 is SGHNT and CDR2 is YYREEE (reference sequence). V was cut by 1 base and J by 5 bases, with 12 bases left in between. This CDR3 contains 15 residues. CDR3 region: CASSLNGYANEKLFF. CDR3 coding DNA: TGTGCCAGCAGCTTGAATGGGTACGCCAATGAAAAACTGTTTTTT.

This clonotype has a handful of counts. The chain uses TRBV27 and TRBJ2-1; the match to TRBD1 covers 9 bases. Per the germline V gene, CDR1 is MNHEY and CDR2 is SMNVEV (reference sequence). V trimming: 5 bases; J trimming: 8 bases; junction bases outside the gene matches: 4. This CDR3 has 13 residues. The CDR3 DNA sequence: TGTGCCAGCAGTACTACAGGGGGCCATGAGCAGTTCTTC. This sequence encodes CASSTTGGHEQFF.

In its sample, this clonotype is large. The CDR3, as DNA: TGTGCCAGTATAGACGGACTGAACACTGAAGCTTTCTTT. It yields the protein CASIDGLNTEAFF. The rearrangement links TRBV19 to TRBJ1-1, with no clear D. Between the trimmed V and J ends, which lost 7 bases and 0 bases, there was a span of 9 bases. The germline V gene encodes CDR1 LNHDA and CDR2 SQIVND (reference sequence). This CDR3 has 13 amino acids.

This clonotype is large within its sample. The chain recombines TRBV7-2 with TRBJ2-3, with D perhaps matching TRBD1 or TRBD2 (5 bases each). The CDR3 is 12 amino acids. Germline V gene sequence: CDR1 SGHTA, CDR2 FQGNSA. Between the trimmed V and J ends, which lost 8 bases and 5 bases, there was a span of 11 bases. CDR3 loop: CASSGTVDTQYF. CDR3 sequence (DNA): TGTGCCAGCTCCGGGACGGTAGATACGCAGTATTTT.